A single sample gave rise to the 9 T cell receptor beta chains below, sequenced in a study of regulatory T cells in long-lasting Graves disease (dated by TCRdb to the early 2020s). The time point label, read with the paper, signifies: newly diagnosed GD, antithyroid drugs for less than 3 months. For both TCR sequencing and RNA sequencing, RNA was extracted from PBMCs in TRIzol. The library relied on multiplex PCR. TCRdb names Illumina HiSeq 4000 as the instrument used. TCR beta libraries were built with iRepertoire HTBI primers and Arm-PCR amplification of CDR3 regions. Through fastp at Q25 and MiXCR, TCRdb rebuilt clones from the public reads, retaining in-frame beta chains. Here each entry gathers all rows of one CDR3 protein and keeps the most common genes and DNA. Within this sample are roughly 440,000 distinct CDR3 sequences, with about 16% of them counted one time only. The top ten constitute 20% to 25% of the sample.

Another study also made use of these data, one on T cells in Graves' hyperthyroidism and ophthalmopathy.

Sequenced material: peripheral blood mononuclear cells (PBMCs), taken at new diagnosis, from a patient treated with antithyroid drugs. The receptors were gathered from a woman younger than 30 with Graves disease. Donor details come from another sample of the same person, matched by shared clones.

This clonotype occurred many times. The genes are TRBV28 and TRBJ2-7; 13 bases agree with TRBD2. Germline V CDR1 and CDR2: MDHEN, SYDVKM. V shed 6 bases and J 7 bases; nucleotides not matched to a gene: 9. The CDR3 is 15 residues long. The CDR3 nucleotides read TGTGCCAGCAGCGAACCGGGACTAGCGGGAAATGAGCAGTACTTC. Translated: CASSEPGLAGNEQYF.

This clonotype has at least ten counts. This chain uses TRBV6-1 with TRBJ2-1; possible D gene TRBD2, 6 bases. Trimming shortened V by 7 bases and J by 5 bases, and 18 bases separated the two germline ends. This CDR3 comprises 15 residues. Looked up from germline, CDR1 is MNHNS and CDR2 is SASEGT. CDR3 DNA sequence: TGTGCCAGCACCCCTGATAGCGGAGGTAACAATGAGCAGTTCTTC. Translating gives CASTPDSGGNNEQFF.

This clonotype has ten or more counts. This chain links TRBV20-1 with TRBJ2-5; D possibly corresponds to TRBD2 (6 bases). The germline gives CDR1 DFQATT, CDR2 SNEGSKA (reference sequence). V was clipped by 6 bases and J by 4 bases, with 24 bases between them. This CDR3 region has 16 residues. CDR3 coding DNA: TGCAGTGCCCCACTCATAGGACTACCGTTGGGAGAGACCCAGTACTTC. As protein: CSAPLIGLPLGETQYF.

In its sample, this clonotype was seen many times. V usage is TRBV14 and J usage is TRBJ1-2; D remains ambiguous. The germline V gene has CDR1 SGHDN and CDR2 FVKESK. V lost 1 base and J 4 bases, leaving 10 bases between the germline ends. The CDR3 is 14 amino acids. DNA for the CDR3: TGTGCCAGCAGCCAAGTAGACGGACTCTATGGCTACACCTTC. Translated: CASSQVDGLYGYTF.

This clonotype came up a few times. CDR3 coding DNA: TGTGCCAGCAGCCAGACCCCCCAGACCGGCTACACCTTC. Its protein is CASSQTPQTGYTF. V gene TRBV11-3 combines with J gene TRBJ1-2; D unclear. The CDR3 spans 13 residues. Trimming removed 5 bases at V and 8 bases at J, with 15 bases between. Germline V gives CDR1 SGHNT, CDR2 YENEEA.

This clonotype was observed at least ten times. V is TRBV28 and J is TRBJ2-7; perhaps D is TRBD1 or TRBD2 (5 bases each). The CDR3 spans 14 residues. The germline V gene has CDR1 MDHEN and CDR2 SYDVKM. Trimming took off 3 bases at V and 2 bases at J, with 11 bases between the two ends. The CDR3 sequence is CASSFEGPPYEQYF. The CDR3 nucleotides read TGTGCCAGCAGTTTCGAGGGGCCCCCCTACGAGCAGTACTTC. The entire variable domain, with the rest obtained from reference TRBV28 and TRBJ2-7, is as follows: DVKVTQSSRYLVKRTGEKVFLECVQDMDHENMFWYRQDPGLGLRLIYFSYDVKMKEKGDIPEGYSVSREKKERFSLILESASTNQTSMYLCASSFEGPPYEQYFGPGTRLTVT.

The sample holds many counts of this clonotype. A junction boundary mismatches the germline segment, possibly from a read error. The chain uses TRBV12-3 or TRBV12-4 and TRBJ2-7; TRBD2 matches at 9 bases. The CDR3 is made up of 13 amino acids. CDR3: CASSLAGVYEQYF. The CDR3 DNA is TGTGCCAGCAGCTTAGCGGGAGTTTACGAGCAGTACTTC.

The sample holds many counts of this clonotype. The CDR3 reads CASSLTPTGPYEQYF. CDR3 DNA: TGTGCCAGCAGCCTTACCCCGACAGGGCCGTACGAGCAGTACTTC. V gene TRBV12-3 or TRBV12-4 combines with J gene TRBJ2-7; the match to TRBD1 covers 7 bases. The CDR3 loop spans 15 amino acids. The V gene end was trimmed by 6 bases and the J gene end by 4 bases; junction bases not matched to a gene: 12.

This chain connects TRBV4-3 to TRBJ2-3; 7 bases fit TRBD2. Germline V gene lookup returns CDR1 LGHNA and CDR2 YSLEER. The CDR3 is 15 amino acids. V shed 3 bases and J 0 bases; nucleotides not matched to a gene: 3. CDR3 in DNA: TGCGCCAGCAGCCACCTAGCGGCTAGCACAGATACGCAGTATTTT. Residues: CASSHLAASTDTQYF.